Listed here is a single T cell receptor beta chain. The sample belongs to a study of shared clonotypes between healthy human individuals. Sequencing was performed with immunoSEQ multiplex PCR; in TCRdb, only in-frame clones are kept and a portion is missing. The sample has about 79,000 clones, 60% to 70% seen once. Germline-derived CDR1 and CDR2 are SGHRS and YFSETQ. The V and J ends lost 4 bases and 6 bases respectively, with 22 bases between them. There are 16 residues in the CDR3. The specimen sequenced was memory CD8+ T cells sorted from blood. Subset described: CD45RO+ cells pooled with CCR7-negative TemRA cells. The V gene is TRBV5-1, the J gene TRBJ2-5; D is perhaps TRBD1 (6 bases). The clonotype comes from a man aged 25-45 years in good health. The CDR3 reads CASSRSQGNQGKTQYF. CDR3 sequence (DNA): TGCGCCAGCAGCCGATCACAGGGAAACCAGGGCAAGACCCAGTACTTC.